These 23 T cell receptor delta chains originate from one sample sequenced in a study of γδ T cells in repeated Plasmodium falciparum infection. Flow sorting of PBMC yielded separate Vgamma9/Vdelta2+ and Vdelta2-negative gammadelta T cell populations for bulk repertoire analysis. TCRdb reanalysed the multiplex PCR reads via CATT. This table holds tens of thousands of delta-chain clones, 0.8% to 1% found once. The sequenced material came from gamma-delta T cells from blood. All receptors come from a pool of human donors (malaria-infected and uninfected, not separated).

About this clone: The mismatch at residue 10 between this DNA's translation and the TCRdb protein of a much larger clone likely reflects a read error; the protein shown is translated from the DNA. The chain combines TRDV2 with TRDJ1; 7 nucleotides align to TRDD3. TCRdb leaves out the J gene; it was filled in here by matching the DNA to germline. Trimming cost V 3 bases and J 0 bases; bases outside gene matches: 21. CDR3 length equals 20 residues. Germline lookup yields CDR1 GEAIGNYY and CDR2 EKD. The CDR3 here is CACDPLGGVAGGFYTDKLIF. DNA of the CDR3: TGTGCCTGTGACCCGCTCGGAGGGGTTGCTGGGGGGTTTTACACCGATAAACTCATCTTT.

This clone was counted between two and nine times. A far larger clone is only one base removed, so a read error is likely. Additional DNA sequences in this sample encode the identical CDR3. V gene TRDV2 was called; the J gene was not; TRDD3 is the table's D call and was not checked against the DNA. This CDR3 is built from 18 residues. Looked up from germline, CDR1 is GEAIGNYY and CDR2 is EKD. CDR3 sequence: CACDTVGGDTLYTDKLIF. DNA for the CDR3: TGTGCCTGTGACACCGTAGGGGGGGATACTCTGTACACCGATAAACTAATCTTT.

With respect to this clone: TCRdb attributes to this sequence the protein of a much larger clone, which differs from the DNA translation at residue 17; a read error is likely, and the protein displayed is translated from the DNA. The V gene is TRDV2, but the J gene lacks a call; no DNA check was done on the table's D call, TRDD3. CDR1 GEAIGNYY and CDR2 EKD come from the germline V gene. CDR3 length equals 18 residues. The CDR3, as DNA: TGTGCCTGTGACAACGTACTGGGGGATTCTCGTCCCACCGATAAACTCACCTTT. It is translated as CACDNVLGDSRPTDKLTF.

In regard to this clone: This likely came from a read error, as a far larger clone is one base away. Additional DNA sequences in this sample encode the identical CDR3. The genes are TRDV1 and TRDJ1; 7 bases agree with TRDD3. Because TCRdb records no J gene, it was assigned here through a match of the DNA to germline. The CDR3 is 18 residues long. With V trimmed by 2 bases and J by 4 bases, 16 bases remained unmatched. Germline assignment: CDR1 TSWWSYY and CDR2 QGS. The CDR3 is CALGEARTRDGGCDKLIF. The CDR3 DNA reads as TGTGCTCTTGGGGAAGCTCGAACGAGGGACGGGGGATGCGATAAACTCATCTTT.

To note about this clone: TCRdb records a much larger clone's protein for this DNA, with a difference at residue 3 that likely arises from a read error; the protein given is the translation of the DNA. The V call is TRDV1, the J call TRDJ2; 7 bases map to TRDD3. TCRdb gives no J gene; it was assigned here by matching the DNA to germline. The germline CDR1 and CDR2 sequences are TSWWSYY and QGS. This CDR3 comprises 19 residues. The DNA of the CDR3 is TGTGCTCCTGGGGGGCTACGAGCCAGCACCCTAACCCTGACAGCACAACTCTTCTTT. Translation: CAPGGLRASTLTLTAQLFF.

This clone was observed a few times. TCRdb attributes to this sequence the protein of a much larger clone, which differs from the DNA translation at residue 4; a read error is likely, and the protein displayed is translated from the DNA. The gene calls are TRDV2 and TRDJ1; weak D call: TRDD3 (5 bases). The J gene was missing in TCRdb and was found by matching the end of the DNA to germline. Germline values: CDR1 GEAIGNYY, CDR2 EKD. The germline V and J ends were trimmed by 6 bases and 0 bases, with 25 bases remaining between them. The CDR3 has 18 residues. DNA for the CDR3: TGTGCCTGTAACGCAGTTTTAGGTGTGGGATCGAACACCGATAAACTCATCTTT. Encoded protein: CACNAVLGVGSNTDKLIF.

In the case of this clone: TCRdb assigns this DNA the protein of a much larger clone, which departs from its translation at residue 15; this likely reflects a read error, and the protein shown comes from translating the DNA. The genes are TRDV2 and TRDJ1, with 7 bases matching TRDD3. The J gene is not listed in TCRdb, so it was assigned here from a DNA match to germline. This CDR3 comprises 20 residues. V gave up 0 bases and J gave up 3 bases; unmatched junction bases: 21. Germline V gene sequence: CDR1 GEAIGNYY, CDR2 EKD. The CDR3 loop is CACDTGLLGATVLYADKLIF. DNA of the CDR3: TGTGCCTGTGACACCGGGTTGCTGGGGGCCACTGTGCTGTACGCCGATAAACTCATCTTT.

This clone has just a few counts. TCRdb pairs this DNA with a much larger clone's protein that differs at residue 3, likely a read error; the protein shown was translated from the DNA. CDR3 in amino acids: CARDTPESSWDTRQMFF. CDR3 DNA: TGTGCCCGTGACACTCCTGAGAGCTCCTGGGACACCCGACAGATGTTTTTC. The J gene is TRDJ3, the V gene TRDV2; no definite D call. The J gene, absent from TCRdb, was called here by matching the DNA to germline. Germline CDR1 is GEAIGNYY and CDR2 is EKD. This CDR3 is built from 17 residues.

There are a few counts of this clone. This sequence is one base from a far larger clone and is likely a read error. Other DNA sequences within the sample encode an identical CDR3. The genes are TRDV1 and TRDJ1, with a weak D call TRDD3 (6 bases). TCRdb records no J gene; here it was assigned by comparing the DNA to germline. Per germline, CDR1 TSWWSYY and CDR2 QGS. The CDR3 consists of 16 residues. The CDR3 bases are TGCGCTCTTGGGGATCCTCTACTTACGGGGCTCGATAAACTCATCTTT. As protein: CALGDPLLTGLDKLIF.

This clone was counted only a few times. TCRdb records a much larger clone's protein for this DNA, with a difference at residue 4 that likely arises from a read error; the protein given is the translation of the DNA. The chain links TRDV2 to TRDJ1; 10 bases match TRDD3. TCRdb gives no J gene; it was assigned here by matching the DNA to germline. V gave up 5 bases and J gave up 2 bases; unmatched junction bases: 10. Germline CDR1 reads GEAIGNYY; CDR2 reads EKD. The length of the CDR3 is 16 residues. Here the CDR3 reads CACGRLGDKTTDKLIF. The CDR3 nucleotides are TGTGCCTGTGGCAGGCTGGGGGATAAGACAACCGATAAACTCATCTTT.

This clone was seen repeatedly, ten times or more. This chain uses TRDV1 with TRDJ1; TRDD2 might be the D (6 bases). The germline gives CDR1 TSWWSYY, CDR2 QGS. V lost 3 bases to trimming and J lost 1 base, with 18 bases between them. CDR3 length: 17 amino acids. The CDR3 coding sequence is TGTGCTCTTGGGGAGTCCTTCCCGCGGGGACCCACCGATAAACTCATCTTT. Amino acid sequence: CALGESFPRGPTDKLIF.

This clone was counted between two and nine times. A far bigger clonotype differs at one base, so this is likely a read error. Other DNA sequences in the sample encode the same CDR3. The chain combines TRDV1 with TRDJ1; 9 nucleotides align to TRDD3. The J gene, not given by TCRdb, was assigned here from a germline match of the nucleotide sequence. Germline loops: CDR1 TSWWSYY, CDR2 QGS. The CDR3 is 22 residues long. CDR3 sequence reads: CALGERLILRLLGDEYTDKLIF. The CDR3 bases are TGTGCTCTTGGAGAACGTTTAATCCTACGTCTTCTGGGGGATGAGTACACCGATAAACTCATCTTT.

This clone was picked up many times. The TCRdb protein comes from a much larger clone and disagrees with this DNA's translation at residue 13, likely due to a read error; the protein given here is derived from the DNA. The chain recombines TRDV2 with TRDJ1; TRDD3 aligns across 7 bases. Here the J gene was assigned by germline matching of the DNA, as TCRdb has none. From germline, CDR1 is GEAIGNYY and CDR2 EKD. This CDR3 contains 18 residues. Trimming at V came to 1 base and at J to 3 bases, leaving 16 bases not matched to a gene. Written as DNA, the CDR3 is TGTGCCTGTGACACGATTTCAATGGGGGAAAAAGGAGCCGATAAACTCATCTTT. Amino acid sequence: CACDTISMGEKGADKLIF.

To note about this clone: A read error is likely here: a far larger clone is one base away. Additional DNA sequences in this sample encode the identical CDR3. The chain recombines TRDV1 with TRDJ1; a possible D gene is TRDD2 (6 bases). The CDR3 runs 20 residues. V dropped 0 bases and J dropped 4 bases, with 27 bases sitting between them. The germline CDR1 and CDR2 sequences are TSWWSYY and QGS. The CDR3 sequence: CALGELKLVGLPPIVDKLIF. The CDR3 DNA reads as TGTGCTCTTGGGGAACTAAAGCTGGTGGGCCTTCCCCCGATAGTCGATAAACTCATCTTT.

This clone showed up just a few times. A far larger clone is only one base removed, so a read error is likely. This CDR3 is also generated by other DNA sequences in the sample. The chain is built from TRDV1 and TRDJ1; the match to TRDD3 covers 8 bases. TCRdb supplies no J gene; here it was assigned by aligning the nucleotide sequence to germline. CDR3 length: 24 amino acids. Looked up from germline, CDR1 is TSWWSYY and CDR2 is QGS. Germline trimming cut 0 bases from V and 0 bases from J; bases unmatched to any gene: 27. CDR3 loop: CALGELRSYLLRTGGYIHTDKLIF. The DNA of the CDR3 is TGTGCTCTTGGGGAACTCAGATCCTACCTCCTTCGTACCGGGGGATATATCCACACCGATAAACTCATCTTT.

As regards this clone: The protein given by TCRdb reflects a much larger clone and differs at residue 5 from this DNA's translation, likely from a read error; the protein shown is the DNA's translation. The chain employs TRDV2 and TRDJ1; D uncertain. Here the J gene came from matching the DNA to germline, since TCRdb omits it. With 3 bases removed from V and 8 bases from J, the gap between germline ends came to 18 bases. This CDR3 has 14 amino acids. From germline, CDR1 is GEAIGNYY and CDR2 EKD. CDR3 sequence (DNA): TGTGCCTGTGACGCCGGGACCGTGCACAGGAAACTCATCTTT. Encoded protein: CACDAGTVHRKLIF.

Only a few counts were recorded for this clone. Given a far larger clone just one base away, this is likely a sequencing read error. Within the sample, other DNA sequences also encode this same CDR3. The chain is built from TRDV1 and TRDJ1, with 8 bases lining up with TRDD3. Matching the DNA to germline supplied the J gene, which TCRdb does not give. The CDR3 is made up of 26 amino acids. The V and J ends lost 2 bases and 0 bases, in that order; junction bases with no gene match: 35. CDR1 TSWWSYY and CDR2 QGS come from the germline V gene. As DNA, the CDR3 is TGTGCTCTTGGGGAAGCTAAAGGTCTCCTGGGTACACAGACGATACTGGGGGCCGTTAACACCGATAAACTCATCTTT. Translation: CALGEAKGLLGTQTILGAVNTDKLIF.

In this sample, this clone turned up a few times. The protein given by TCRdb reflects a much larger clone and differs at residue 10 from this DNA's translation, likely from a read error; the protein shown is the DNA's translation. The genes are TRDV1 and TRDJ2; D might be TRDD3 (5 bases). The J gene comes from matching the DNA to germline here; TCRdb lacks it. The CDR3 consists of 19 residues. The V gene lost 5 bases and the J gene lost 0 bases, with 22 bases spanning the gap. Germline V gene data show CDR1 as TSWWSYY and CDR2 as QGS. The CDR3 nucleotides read TGTGCTCTTGGGCAAACGATAAGGGGGGTACCATCTTTGACAGCACAACTCTTCTTT. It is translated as CALGQTIRGVPSLTAQLFF.

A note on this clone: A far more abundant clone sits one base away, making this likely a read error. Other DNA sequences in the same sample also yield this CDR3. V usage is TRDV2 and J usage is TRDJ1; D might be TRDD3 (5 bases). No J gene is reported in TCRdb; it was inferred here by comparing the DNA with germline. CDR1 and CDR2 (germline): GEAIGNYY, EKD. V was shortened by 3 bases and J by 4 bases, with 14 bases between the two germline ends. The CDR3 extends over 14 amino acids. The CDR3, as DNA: TGTGCCTGTGACGGGGTGGGGTCACGCGATAAACTCATCTTT. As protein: CACDGVGSRDKLIF.

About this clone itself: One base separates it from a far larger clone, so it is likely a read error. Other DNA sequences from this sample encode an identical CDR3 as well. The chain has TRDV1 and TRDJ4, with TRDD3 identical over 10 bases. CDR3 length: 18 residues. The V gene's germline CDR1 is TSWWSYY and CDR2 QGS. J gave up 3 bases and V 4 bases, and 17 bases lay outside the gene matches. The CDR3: CALGGLLELGDMKGPLIF. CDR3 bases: TGTGCTCTTGGGGGCTTACTCGAGCTGGGGGATATGAAGGGACCCCTGATCTTT.

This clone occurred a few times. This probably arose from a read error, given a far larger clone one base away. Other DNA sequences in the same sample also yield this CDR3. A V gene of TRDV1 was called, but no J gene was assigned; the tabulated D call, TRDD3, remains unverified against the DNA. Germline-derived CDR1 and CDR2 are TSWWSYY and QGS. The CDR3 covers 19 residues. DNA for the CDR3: TGTGCTCTTAAATTCTACCGAACGGTACTGGGGGCCCGCACGGATAAGCTCATCTTT. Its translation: CALKFYRTVLGARTDKLIF.

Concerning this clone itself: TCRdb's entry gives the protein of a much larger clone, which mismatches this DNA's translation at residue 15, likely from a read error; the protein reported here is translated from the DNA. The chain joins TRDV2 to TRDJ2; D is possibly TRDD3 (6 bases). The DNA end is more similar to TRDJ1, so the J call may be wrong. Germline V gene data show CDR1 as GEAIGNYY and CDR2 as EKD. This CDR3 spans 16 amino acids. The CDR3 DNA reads TGTGCCTGTGACACTTGGGATAGGCGGTTGACAGCACAACTCATCTTT. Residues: CACDTWDRRLTAQLIF.

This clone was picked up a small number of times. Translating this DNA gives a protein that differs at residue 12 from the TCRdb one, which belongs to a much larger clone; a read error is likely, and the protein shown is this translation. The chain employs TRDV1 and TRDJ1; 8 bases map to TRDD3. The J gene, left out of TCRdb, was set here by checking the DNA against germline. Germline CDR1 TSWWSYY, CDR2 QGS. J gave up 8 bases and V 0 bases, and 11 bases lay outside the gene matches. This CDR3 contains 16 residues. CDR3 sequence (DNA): TGTGCTCTTGGGGAACTTCGGACCTGGGGGAGTATAAAACTCATCTTT. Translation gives CALGELRTWGSIKLIF.